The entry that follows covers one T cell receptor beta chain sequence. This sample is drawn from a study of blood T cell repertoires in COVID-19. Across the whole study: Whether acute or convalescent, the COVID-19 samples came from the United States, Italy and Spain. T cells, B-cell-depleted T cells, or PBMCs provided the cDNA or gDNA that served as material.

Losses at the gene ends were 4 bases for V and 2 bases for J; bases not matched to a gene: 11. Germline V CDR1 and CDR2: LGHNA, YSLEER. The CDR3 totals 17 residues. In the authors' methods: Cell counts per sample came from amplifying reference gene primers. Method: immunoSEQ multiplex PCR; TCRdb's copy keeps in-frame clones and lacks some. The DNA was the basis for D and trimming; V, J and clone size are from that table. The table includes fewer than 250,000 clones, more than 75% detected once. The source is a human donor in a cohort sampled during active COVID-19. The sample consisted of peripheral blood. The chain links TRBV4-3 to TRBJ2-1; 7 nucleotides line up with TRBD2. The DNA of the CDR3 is TGCGCCAGCAGCCTCGACTTGGGGGGGATCGCCTACAATGAGCAGTTCTTC. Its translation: CASSLDLGGIAYNEQFF.